A selection of T cell receptor beta chains follows, all from one sample in a study of T cell responses to AZD1222 COVID-19 vaccine. Produced via immunoSEQ multiplex PCR; TCRdb's table is partial and in-frame only. The sample records about 70,000 clones, roughly nine tenths being singletons. The starting material was peripheral blood, obtained 28 days after the second AZD1222 dose. The receptors were gathered from an adult who received the AZD1222 COVID-19 vaccine. The CDR3 runs from the conserved cysteine through the conserved F or W. Fields, in order: D gene, V gene, J gene, clone size, CDR3 DNA, CDR3 protein. A D gene is named only where the DNA matches it firmly. Expanded clones are given a class, and other clones once, few, many or no size at all.

D: .; V: TRBV9; J: TRBJ1-5; size: .; DNA: TGTGCCAGCAGCGTAGGGGTGTCCGGTCAGCCCCAGCATTTT; CDR3: CASSVGVSGQPQHF
D: .; V: TRBV19; J: TRBJ2-5; size: .; DNA: TGTGCCAGTAGTATGAGGTTGTCTCCCCAGGAGACCCAGTACTTC; CDR3: CASSMRLSPQETQYF
D: TRBD2; V: TRBV6-2/TRBV6-3; J: TRBJ2-5; size: .; DNA: TGTGCCAGCAGTTACGCGTCTCTAGCGGAACGAAAAGAGACCCAGTACTTC; CDR3: CASSYASLAERKETQYF
D: .; V: TRBV6-1; J: TRBJ1-5; size: .; DNA: TGTGCCAGCAGTGAAAGCGGGGGGGGCATTCAGCCCCAGCATTTT; CDR3: CASSESGGGIQPQHF
D: TRBD2; V: TRBV4-1; J: TRBJ2-1; size: .; DNA: TGCGCCAGCAGCCTAGGGTGGACTAGCGGGAATGAGCAGTTCTTC; CDR3: CASSLGWTSGNEQFF
D: .; V: TRBV27; J: TRBJ1-5; size: .; DNA: TGTGCCACCTCTCTAACTTCGGGAGACCAGCCCCAGCATTTT; CDR3: CATSLTSGDQPQHF
D: .; V: TRBV7-8; J: TRBJ1-5; size: once; DNA: TGTGCCAGCAGCACGGGACCCCATCAGCCCCAGCATTTT; CDR3: CASSTGPHQPQHF
D: TRBD2; V: TRBV7-3; J: TRBJ2-3; size: .; DNA: TGTGCCAGCAGCTTGGGACTAGCAGGCACAGATACGCAGTATTTT; CDR3: CASSLGLAGTDTQYF
D: .; V: TRBV6-5; J: TRBJ1-2; size: .; DNA: TGTGCCAGCAGTTACTCAGAGAACTATGGCTACACCTTC; CDR3: CASSYSENYGYTF
D: TRBD2; V: TRBV25-1; J: TRBJ2-5; size: .; DNA: TGTGCCAGCAGCCTAGTTGCGGGACTAACCCAAGAGACCCAGTACTTC; CDR3: CASSLVAGLTQETQYF
D: .; V: TRBV15; J: TRBJ1-1; size: .; DNA: TGTGCCACCAGCACTCAGGGAGGGAGCACTGAAGCTTTCTTT; CDR3: CATSTQGGSTEAFF
D: .; V: TRBV5-1; J: TRBJ2-3; size: .; DNA: TGCGCCAGCAGATCAACAGGGGATACGCAGTATTTT; CDR3: CASRSTGDTQYF
D: TRBD1; V: TRBV18; J: TRBJ1-1; size: .; DNA: TGTGCCAGCTCACTGGTGGGACAGGGCACTGAAGCTTTCTTT; CDR3: CASSLVGQGTEAFF
D: .; V: TRBV10-3; J: TRBJ1-1; size: .; DNA: TGTGCCATCAGTGAAGGAGCGGGACTTTTGGGCACTGAAGCTTTCTTT; CDR3: CAISEGAGLLGTEAFF
D: .; V: TRBV27; J: TRBJ1-2; size: .; DNA: TGTGCCAGCAGTCAAGACGGACCGCGCGTCTATGGCTACACCTTC; CDR3: CASSQDGPRVYGYTF
D: .; V: TRBV6-5; J: TRBJ2-1; size: once; DNA: TGTGCCAGCAGTTACTCGGGGGCTGAGCAGTTCTTC; CDR3: CASSYSGAEQFF
D: .; V: TRBV18; J: TRBJ2-3; size: .; DNA: TGTGCCAGCTCACCACCGGGCCTGGGGGTAGATACGCAGTATTTT; CDR3: CASSPPGLGVDTQYF
D: .; V: TRBV19; J: TRBJ2-7; size: .; DNA: TGTGCCAGTAGTCCACAGGGATCCTACGAGCAGTACTTC; CDR3: CASSPQGSYEQYF
D: TRBD1; V: TRBV18; J: TRBJ1-6; size: .; DNA: TGTGCCAGCTCAGCCCAGACAGGGGACAATTCACCCCTCCACTTT; CDR3: CASSAQTGDNSPLHF
D: TRBD1; V: TRBV5-3; J: TRBJ1-1; size: .; DNA: TGTGCCAGAAGCCAGGACAGGGGGCGGTTGGTGGGTACTGAAGCTTTCTTT; CDR3: CARSQDRGRLVGTEAFF
D: .; V: TRBV6-1; J: TRBJ2-1; size: .; DNA: TGTGCCAGCAGTGAACGGTGGGGTATCTCCTACAATGAGCAGTTCTTC; CDR3: CASSERWGISYNEQFF
D: .; V: TRBV19; J: TRBJ1-5; size: .; DNA: TGTGCCAGTAGTATATCTCGGGACCCCACGAGTCAGCCCCAGCATTTT; CDR3: CASSISRDPTSQPQHF
D: TRBD2; V: TRBV29-1; J: TRBJ2-1; size: .; DNA: TGCAGCGTGGGCGGGAGGGCCCAGAATGAGCAGTTCTTC; CDR3: CSVGGRAQNEQFF
D: TRBD2; V: TRBV4-1; J: TRBJ2-1; size: .; DNA: TGCGCCAGCAGAAGAGGCGGGAGGGCCTCCTACAATGAGCAGTTCTTC; CDR3: CASRRGGRASYNEQFF
D: .; V: TRBV3-1/TRBV3-2; J: TRBJ2-7; size: .; DNA: TGTGCCAGCAGCCGGACCGATGAAGAGCAGTACTTC; CDR3: CASSRTDEEQYF
D: .; V: TRBV9; J: TRBJ1-2; size: .; DNA: TGTGCCAGCAGCGCCACGAACGCCTATGGCTACACCTTC; CDR3: CASSATNAYGYTF
D: .; V: TRBV19; J: TRBJ1-4; size: .; DNA: TGTGCCAGTAGTATGGCGGGGGGCGTATTTGAAAAACTGTTTTTT; CDR3: CASSMAGGVFEKLFF
D: .; V: TRBV27; J: TRBJ2-7; size: .; DNA: TGTGCCAGCAGACGGGACAACCACGAGCAGTACTTC; CDR3: CASRRDNHEQYF
D: .; V: TRBV29-1; J: TRBJ2-7; size: .; DNA: TGCAGCGTTGGTAGAGGGGAAGACTACGAGCAGTACTTC; CDR3: CSVGRGEDYEQYF
D: .; V: TRBV30; J: TRBJ2-1; size: .; DNA: TGTGCCTGGAGGAGAGGTTTCTACAATGAGCAGTTCTTC; CDR3: CAWRRGFYNEQFF
D: .; V: TRBV7-2; J: TRBJ1-4; size: .; DNA: TGTGCCAGCAGCTTAGTAGGGGCAACTAATGAAAAACTGTTTTTT; CDR3: CASSLVGATNEKLFF
D: TRBD1; V: TRBV11-2; J: TRBJ1-2; size: once; DNA: TGTGCCAGCAGCTACCAGGGGGATGGTGGCTACACCTTC; CDR3: CASSYQGDGGYTF
D: .; V: TRBV29-1; J: TRBJ1-2; size: .; DNA: TGCAGCGTTGACTTGAACTATGGCTACACCTTC; CDR3: CSVDLNYGYTF